This T cell receptor (beta chain) is drawn from a study of blood T cell repertoires in COVID-19. On the study more broadly: Spain, Italy and the United States supplied samples that represented acute and convalescent COVID-19.

Trimming took off 1 base at V and 5 bases at J, with 9 bases between the two ends. This CDR3 has 13 amino acids. Germline V gene lookup returns CDR1 SGHTA and CDR2 FQGNSA. The table came from immunoSEQ multiplex PCR; TCRdb's copy has only in-frame clones and leaves some out. Of 50,000 to 70,000 clones listed, over 75% are singletons. The receptor was derived from a woman older than 75 with active COVID-19. Sequencing was carried out using peripheral blood. The chain is built from TRBV7-2 and TRBJ2-7; D may be TRBD1 (5 bases). The CDR3 region has the DNA TGTGCCAGCAGCTTAGGGGGCCGGGACGAGCAGTACTTC. Protein product: CASSLGGRDEQYF.